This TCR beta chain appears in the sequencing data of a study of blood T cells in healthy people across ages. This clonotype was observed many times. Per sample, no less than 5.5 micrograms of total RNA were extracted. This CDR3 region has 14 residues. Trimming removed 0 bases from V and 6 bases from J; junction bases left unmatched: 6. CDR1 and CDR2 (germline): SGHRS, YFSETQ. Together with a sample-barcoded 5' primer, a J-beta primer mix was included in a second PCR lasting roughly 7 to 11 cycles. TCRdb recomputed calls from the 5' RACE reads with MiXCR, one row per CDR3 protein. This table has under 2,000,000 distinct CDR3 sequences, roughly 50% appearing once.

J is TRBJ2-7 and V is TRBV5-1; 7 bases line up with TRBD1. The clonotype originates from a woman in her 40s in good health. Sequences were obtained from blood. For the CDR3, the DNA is TGCGCCAGCAGCTTGGGGACAGGAGTGAGCGAGCAGTACTTC. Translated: CASSLGTGVSEQYF.